These 2 T cell receptor beta chains share one sample of origin, sequenced in a study of vaccination and CD4 T cells after COVID-19 (dated by TCRdb to about 2022). The antigens for these receptors are not known. The protocol used for the library was PCR. The sequencing machine was an Illumina iSeq 100. TCR sequencing of DNA from cultured CD4+ T cells used the Oncomine TCR Beta short-read assay at the Johns Hopkins FTIC core. Using fastp at Q25 and MiXCR, TCRdb reprocessed the public reads and kept productive beta chains. Rows are unified per CDR3 protein, each entry keeping the most common DNA and genes. Here the sample has about 12,000 distinct CDR3 sequences; approximately 50% occur a single time. Together, the top ten hold about a fifth of the sample. The intended sense of this specimen's treatment or condition label: 10-day PBMC culture with coronavirus spike peptide pools or control peptides (ViraFEST assay).

Source material: CD4+ T cells from blood, cultured in vitro. All receptors derive from a human donor who had recovered from COVID-19.

This clonotype occurred a few times. The genes are TRBV2 and TRBJ1-1, with D uncertain. V lost 11 bases, J lost 5 bases, and 18 bases lay in between. The CDR3 is made up of 13 amino acids. Looked up from germline, CDR1 is SNHLY and CDR2 is FYNNEI. The CDR3 DNA sequence: TGTGCCTCAGCTAGGCAGGTGAGGACTGAAGCTTTCTTT. Its protein is CASARQVRTEAFF.

The J gene is TRBJ2-2, the V gene TRBV7-2; D is undetermined. Trimming removed 2 bases at V and 9 bases at J, with 4 bases between. The CDR3 covers 11 residues. Germline CDR1 is SGHTA and CDR2 is FQGNSA. The CDR3 protein is CASSLSRELFF. CDR3 nucleotides: TGTGCCAGCAGCTTATCCCGGGAGCTGTTTTTT.